The 23 T cell receptor beta chains below were found in one sample sequenced in a study of sequential checkpoint blockade in melanoma. Treatment specified: randomized to nivolumab then ipilimumab (arm A) or the reverse (arm B). The method was immunoSEQ multiplex PCR; TCRdb's version includes in-frame clones alone and lacks a portion of them. The sample includes under 25,000 clones, around 83% of them seen just once. The input for sequencing was CD8+ T cells sorted from blood (inferred from file names), taken from a patient given nivolumab and ipilimumab in sequence. The source is a human donor with melanoma.

V is TRBV29-1 and J is TRBJ1-2; 7 bases line up with TRBD1. The germline gives CDR1 SQVTM, CDR2 ANQGSEA. The CDR3 covers 14 residues. V lost 0 bases and J lost 5; bases outside the gene matches: 6. The CDR3 reads CSVEDNLQGYGYTF. The DNA of the CDR3 is TGCAGCGTTGAAGATAACCTACAGGGGTATGGCTACACCTTC.

This chain uses TRBV7-8 with TRBJ2-6, with D possibly being TRBD1 (8 bases). With 5 bases removed from V and 0 bases from J, the gap between germline ends came to 26 bases. This CDR3 is 21 amino acids long. CDR1 SGHVS and CDR2 FQNEAQ come from the germline V gene. The CDR3 here is CASSRKDRDYILRSGANVLTF. For the CDR3, the DNA is TGTGCCAGCAGCCGGAAGGACAGGGACTATATTCTTCGCTCTGGGGCCAACGTCCTGACTTTC.

This chain connects TRBV6-6 to TRBJ1-2, with D hard to call. Germline V gene lookup returns CDR1 MNHNY and CDR2 SVGAGI (reference sequence). The CDR3 has 14 amino acids. V shed 2 bases and J shed 8 bases, with 15 bases lying between them. The CDR3 here is CASSYPPPAGGYTF. The DNA for the CDR3 is TGTGCCAGCAGTTACCCTCCCCCCGCGGGGGGCTACACCTTC.

This clone has only a few counts. The chain is built from TRBV7-9 and TRBJ2-7; no clear D gene. V was clipped by 2 bases and J by 0 bases, with 8 bases between them. The CDR3 is 14 amino acids. Germline V gives CDR1 SEHNR, CDR2 FQNEAQ (reference sequence). CDR3 residues: CASSLTDSSYEQYF. In DNA form, the CDR3 reads TGTGCCAGCAGCTTAACCGATAGCTCCTACGAGCAGTACTTC. Combining the CDR3 with reference TRBV7-9 and TRBJ2-7 gives the whole variable domain DTGVSQNPRHKITKRGQNVTFRCDPISEHNRLYWYRQTLGQGPEFLTYFQNEAQLEKSRLLSDRFSAERPKGSFSTLEIQRTEQGDSAMYLCASSLTDSSYEQYFGPGTRLTVT.

The chain recombines TRBV2 with TRBJ2-1; 9 bases map to TRBD2. V gave up 5 bases and J gave up 4 bases; unmatched junction bases: 3. The CDR3 has 14 residues. Per germline, CDR1 SNHLY and CDR2 FYNNEI. The CDR3 loop reads CASSFAGGYNEQFF. The CDR3 DNA reads TGTGCCAGCAGTTTCGCGGGGGGGTACAATGAGCAGTTCTTC.

This chain uses TRBV7-6 with TRBJ1-1, with 7 nucleotides matching TRBD1. V gave up 2 bases and J gave up 3 bases; unmatched junction bases: 12. The germline V gene encodes CDR1 SGHVS and CDR2 FNYEAQ. The CDR3 is made up of 17 amino acids. The CDR3 here is CASSLTGQPLWYTEAFF. The DNA for the CDR3 is TGTGCCAGCAGCTTAACGGGACAGCCGCTTTGGTACACTGAAGCTTTCTTT.

This clone was counted once. The chain uses TRBV2 and TRBJ1-2; a weak D match, TRBD1 (5 bases). Deletions cut 8 bases from V and 8 bases from J, with 15 bases between. CDR1 and CDR2 from the germline V gene are SNHLY and FYNNEI. The CDR3 length is 12 residues. This CDR3 reads CASLEGRDGYTF. The CDR3 DNA sequence: TGTGCCAGCCTGGAGGGAAGGGACGGCTACACCTTC. The full variable domain, with the rest looked up from reference TRBV2 and TRBJ1-2, is EPEVTQTPSHQVTQMGQEVILRCVPISNHLYFYWYRQILGQKVEFLVSFYNNEISEKSEIFDDQFSVERPDGSNFTLKIRSTKLEDSAMYFCASLEGRDGYTFGSGTRLTVV.

The gene calls are TRBV28 and TRBJ2-4, with D maybe TRBD2 (7 bases). CDR1 is MDHEN and CDR2 is SYDVKM in the germline V gene. There are 14 residues in the CDR3. V lost 2 bases and J lost 6, with 11 bases in between. The CDR3 loop reads CASSLRGAPNIQYF. CDR3 nucleotides: TGTGCCAGCAGTTTACGGGGGGCACCAAACATTCAGTACTTC.

The V call is TRBV7-3, the J call TRBJ1-1; possible D gene TRBD1, 5 bases. The CDR3 is 14 amino acids. Looked up from germline, CDR1 is SGHTA and CDR2 is FQGTGA. Trimming took 1 base from V and 5 from J, leaving 11 bases between them. The CDR3 reads CASSLRGDVTEAFF. CDR3 DNA sequence: TGTGCCAGCAGCTTAAGGGGGGACGTGACTGAAGCTTTCTTT.

This clone has more than one count but fewer than ten. CDR3 sequence (DNA): TGTGCCAGCAGCCCAACTAGTTACACAGATACGCAGTATTTT. Translation: CASSPTSYTDTQYF. The genes are TRBV9 and TRBJ2-3; D is possibly TRBD2 (5 bases). The CDR3 contains 14 residues. The germline V gene has CDR1 SGDLS and CDR2 YYNGEE. Between the trimmed V and J ends, which lost 4 bases and 2 bases, there was a span of 11 bases.

Remarks on this clone: A read error may produce the germline difference seen at one junction end. Other DNA sequences from this sample encode an identical CDR3 as well. This sequence joins TRBV9 and TRBJ1-1, with a weak D call TRBD1 (6 bases). The germline V gene has CDR1 SGDLS and CDR2 YYNGEE. The CDR3 is 16 amino acids. The CDR3 reads CASSAFLGGGETEAFF. In DNA form, the CDR3 reads TGTGCCAGCAGCGCCTTCCTGGGAGGGGGAGAGACTGAAGCCTTCTTT.

A few counts support this clone. The CDR3 reads CATSSWGEPEAFF. As DNA, the CDR3 is TGTGCCACCAGCAGCTGGGGGGAACCTGAAGCTTTCTTT. The chain carries TRBV15 and TRBJ1-1, with D possibly TRBD1 on 5 matching bases. The CDR3 consists of 13 residues. Germline CDR1 is LNHNV and CDR2 is YYDKDF (reference sequence). V dropped 3 bases and J dropped 6 bases, with 11 bases sitting between them.

V gene TRBV5-1 combines with J gene TRBJ2-5; 11 nucleotides align to TRBD1. The V gene end was trimmed by 4 bases and the J gene end by 5 bases; junction bases not matched to a gene: 4. The CDR3 runs 14 residues. Germline CDR1 SGHRS, CDR2 YFSETQ. Here the CDR3 DNA reads TGCGCCAGCAGCGGGACAGGGGGTATGGAGACCCAGTACTTC. Translation gives CASSGTGGMETQYF.

This clone was seen only once. The chain employs TRBV7-9 and TRBJ1-5; D is perhaps TRBD1 (6 bases). This CDR3 contains 18 residues. Germline V CDR1 and CDR2: SEHNR, FQNEAQ (reference sequence). V lost 1 base, J lost 3 bases, and 19 bases lay in between. The CDR3 spells CASSLVLVTGLNNQPQHF. The CDR3 nucleotides are TGTGCCAGCAGCTTAGTGTTGGTTACAGGGCTTAACAATCAGCCCCAGCATTTT.

This chain connects TRBV27 to TRBJ2-2; 13 bases align to TRBD2. CDR1 MNHEY and CDR2 SMNVEV come from the germline V gene (reference sequence). V was clipped by 10 bases and J by 7 bases; unmatched bases: 9. The CDR3 loop spans 15 amino acids. The CDR3 spells CATTLAGGPGGELFF. CDR3 nucleotide sequence: TGTGCCACCACACTAGCGGGAGGGCCGGGCGGGGAGCTGTTTTTT.

The V gene is TRBV13, the J gene TRBJ2-5, with D perhaps being TRBD1 or TRBD2 (5 bases each). The J call may be in error: the DNA end matches TRBJ2-7 better. There are 13 residues in the CDR3. Germline CDR1 PRHDT, CDR2 FYEKMQ (reference sequence). The CDR3 DNA follows: TGTGCCAGCAGCTCCGGGACGGACTACGAGCAGTACTTC. Translated, it gives CASSSGTDYEQYF.

The rearrangement joins TRBV28 to TRBJ2-1; weak D call: TRBD2 (6 bases). The CDR3 consists of 13 residues. Per germline, CDR1 MDHEN and CDR2 SYDVKM. Trimming cost V 4 bases and J 9 bases, with 13 bases left between them. This CDR3 is CASSSTLGGEQFF. CDR3 sequence (DNA): TGTGCCAGCAGTTCTACCCTGGGGGGTGAGCAGTTCTTC.

This clone appeared a few times. The chain combines TRBV19 with TRBJ2-1; tentative D call: TRBD2 (6 bases). Trimming removed 7 bases from V and 6 bases from J, with 10 bases in between. The CDR3 loop spans 12 amino acids. Germline CDR1 and CDR2: LNHDA and SQIVND (reference sequence). In DNA, the CDR3 is TGTGCCAGTAAGGAGGGATCCAATGAGCAGTTCTTC. Protein product: CASKEGSNEQFF.

V and J are TRBV2 and TRBJ1-5; TRBD1 matches 7 bases. The CDR3 runs 14 residues. Germline V lookup: CDR1 SNHLY, CDR2 FYNNEI. Germline trimming cut 6 bases from V and 3 bases from J; bases unmatched to any gene: 5. CDR3 bases: TGTGCCAGCAGGAACAGGGGAACCAATCAGCCCCAGCATTTT. Residues: CASRNRGTNQPQHF. The full variable domain, completed using reference TRBV2 and TRBJ1-5, is EPEVTQTPSHQVTQMGQEVILRCVPISNHLYFYWYRQILGQKVEFLVSFYNNEISEKSEIFDDQFSVERPDGSNFTLKIRSTKLEDSAMYFCASRNRGTNQPQHFGDGTRLSIL.

This clone came up once. The chain combines TRBV28 with TRBJ1-2, with TRBD1 matching 7 bases. This CDR3 has 13 residues. V trimming: 6 bases; J trimming: 8 bases; junction bases outside the gene matches: 9. Germline V gives CDR1 MDHEN, CDR2 SYDVKM. CDR3 region: CASRGTGEGGYTF. CDR3 in DNA: TGTGCCAGCAGGGGTACAGGGGAAGGGGGCTACACCTTC.

The chain joins TRBV6-5 to TRBJ1-2; 9 bases are a match to TRBD1. Trimming at V came to 0 bases and at J to 6 bases, leaving 5 bases not matched to a gene. This CDR3 spans 15 amino acids. Germline values: CDR1 MNHEY, CDR2 SVGAGI. In DNA, the CDR3 is TGTGCCAGCAGTTACTCCCCAACAGGGGGCGATGGCTACACCTTC. This gives the protein CASSYSPTGGDGYTF.

This clone was recorded a few times. The rearrangement links TRBV28 to TRBJ1-1, with 7 bases identical to TRBD1. V gave up 3 bases and J gave up 3 bases; unmatched junction bases: 4. Germline V gene lookup returns CDR1 MDHEN and CDR2 SYDVKM. The CDR3 is 14 residues long. The CDR3 region is CASSFTGDDTEAFF. CDR3 coding DNA: TGTGCCAGCAGTTTCACAGGGGATGACACTGAAGCTTTCTTT.

The rearrangement uses TRBV28 and TRBJ2-5; D not certain. Judging by the DNA end, TRBJ2-7 fits better; the J call may be wrong. The CDR3 consists of 13 residues. Per germline, CDR1 MDHEN and CDR2 SYDVKM. CDR3 loop: CASSLWPKYEQYF. In nucleotides, the CDR3 is TGTGCCAGCAGTTTATGGCCCAAGTACGAGCAGTACTTC.